This TCR beta chain appears in the sequencing data of a study of T cell responses to AZD1222 COVID-19 vaccine. Assay used: immunoSEQ multiplex PCR; TCRdb lists only in-frame clones, some missing. Here the sample spans about 69,000 clones, about 80% being singletons. Second doses at about 4 or about 12 weeks were pooled. Findings and limits, study-wide: When two AZD1222 doses had been given, Spike-specific TCR breadth and depth rose. The CD4 TCRs associated with vaccination extended across spike and predominated at 160-218 and 743-854.

With regard to this clone: Its specificity is not known.

Source: peripheral blood, taken 28 days after the second AZD1222 dose. The origin of this receptor is an adult who received the AZD1222 COVID-19 vaccine.

This CDR3 reads CASSGQAYNEQFF. The CDR3 nucleotides read TGCGCCAGCAGTGGACAGGCCTACAATGAGCAGTTCTTC. The chain links TRBV10-1 to TRBJ2-1, with D perhaps TRBD1 (6 bases). The CDR3 runs to 13 residues. Per germline, CDR1 WNHNN and CDR2 SYGVQD (reference sequence). V was clipped by 4 bases and J by 2 bases, with 6 bases between them.